The next 17 T cell receptor beta chains were all read from a single sample in a study of T-cell memory formation after mild COVID-19. TCRdb reprocessed the 5' RACE reads via MiXCR and lists one record per CDR3 protein. Of 350,000 or so distinct CDR3 sequences in the sample, 20% to 25% were seen once. Sequenced sample: PBMCs or a T cell subset sorted from them (not recorded which). Source of these receptors: a man younger than 35 who had mild COVID-19 (a few samples of this study predate the infection). Cell type and time point are not known.

This clonotype was seen more than once but under ten times. The V gene is TRBV5-1, the J gene TRBJ2-7; 8 bases map to TRBD1. This CDR3 comprises 15 residues. Germline loops: CDR1 SGHRS, CDR2 YFSETQ. V gave up 4 bases and J gave up 5 bases; unmatched junction bases: 11. The DNA of the CDR3 is TGCGCCAGCAGCATCAGCAGGGGGCCAGGGGACGAGCAGTACTTC. This sequence encodes CASSISRGPGDEQYF.

In its sample, this clonotype was seen a few times. This rearrangement joins TRBV12-3 or TRBV12-4 to TRBJ2-7; 8 nucleotides agree with TRBD1. V dropped 5 bases and J dropped 4; count of bases not matched to a gene: 7. The CDR3 is 14 residues long. The CDR3 here is CASSNPDRAYEQYF. The CDR3 DNA is TGTGCCAGCAGTAACCCGGACAGGGCATACGAGCAGTACTTC.

This clonotype was seen a handful of times. The chain recombines TRBV6-2 or TRBV6-3 with TRBJ2-7; TRBD2 might be the D (6 bases). The CDR3 length is 13 residues. Germline CDR1 and CDR2: MNHEY and SVGEGT. V lost 6 bases to trimming and J lost 9 bases, with 18 bases between them. The CDR3 bases are TGTGCCAGCAGCCCCCCCGGAGGGAGTGGGCAGTACGTC. Translation: CASSPPGGSGQYV.

In this sample, this clonotype turned up many times. The chain links TRBV2 to TRBJ2-2; D is unresolved. The V and J ends lost 7 bases and 5 bases respectively, with 11 bases between them. This CDR3 spans 13 amino acids. Germline values: CDR1 SNHLY, CDR2 FYNNEI. The chain's CDR3 is CASNVRVTGELFF. The CDR3 DNA is TGTGCCAGCAATGTACGAGTGACCGGGGAGCTGTTTTTT. The complete variable domain, with remaining parts taken from reference TRBV2 and TRBJ2-2, reads EPEVTQTPSHQVTQMGQEVILRCVPISNHLYFYWYRQILGQKVEFLVSFYNNEISEKSEIFDDQFSVERPDGSNFTLKIRSTKLEDSAMYFCASNVRVTGELFFGEGSRLTVL.

This clonotype was picked up a small number of times. The chain joins TRBV7-9 to TRBJ2-5, with TRBD1 matching 12 bases. The CDR3 has 16 amino acids. The germline gives CDR1 SEHNR, CDR2 FQNEAQ (reference sequence). V shed 5 bases, J shed 4 bases, and the junction held 8 bases outside the gene matches. The CDR3 DNA sequence: TGTGCCAGCAGCGACACGGGACAGGGGGCTGGAGAGACCCAGTACTTC. This gives the protein CASSDTGQGAGETQYF.

This chain links TRBV3-1 with TRBJ2-7, with D unresolved. CDR3 length equals 13 residues. The germline V gene encodes CDR1 LGHDT and CDR2 YNNKEL (reference sequence). Deletions cut 0 bases from V and 3 bases from J, with 6 bases between. The CDR3 protein is CASSQEGNYEQYF. Here the CDR3 DNA reads TGTGCCAGCAGCCAAGAAGGGAACTACGAGCAGTACTTC.

This clonotype has a handful of counts. The rearrangement links TRBV5-1 to TRBJ1-1; the match to TRBD1 covers 9 bases. The V gene's germline CDR1 is SGHRS and CDR2 YFSETQ. V shed 5 bases and J 0 bases; nucleotides not matched to a gene: 5. CDR3 length: 15 residues. CDR3 residues: CASSYRQGVNTEAFF. DNA of the CDR3: TGCGCCAGCAGTTACCGACAGGGGGTGAACACTGAAGCTTTCTTT. Using reference TRBV5-1 and TRBJ1-1 for the parts outside the CDR3, the full variable domain is KAGVTQTPRYLIKTRGQQVTLSCSPISGHRSVSWYQQTPGQGLQFLFEYFSETQRNKGNFPGRFSGRQFSNSRSEMNVSTLELGDSALYLCASSYRQGVNTEAFFGQGTRLTVV.

The chain carries TRBV19 and TRBJ1-4; D gene ambiguous. In germline, CDR1 is LNHDA, CDR2 SQIVND (reference sequence). The CDR3 contains 13 residues. Trimming pared 6 bases from V and 8 bases from J, leaving 13 bases between. The DNA of the CDR3 is TGTGCCAGTAGGCTCTTGGATGGAGAAAAACTGTTTTTT. It codes for CASRLLDGEKLFF.

The chain combines TRBV11-1 with TRBJ2-2; 9 bases line up with TRBD2. Germline V gives CDR1 SGHAT, CDR2 FQDESV (reference sequence). This CDR3 spans 16 amino acids. The ends lost 5 bases at V and 0 bases at J; junction bases unmatched: 4. The CDR3 DNA reads TGTGCCAGCAGCCCCCGACTAGCGGCGAACACCGGGGAGCTGTTTTTT. Translating gives CASSPRLAANTGELFF. Together with reference TRBV11-1 and TRBJ2-2, the CDR3 gives the full variable domain: EAEVAQSPRYKITEKSQAVAFWCDPISGHATLYWYRQILGQGPELLVQFQDESVVDDSQLPKDRFSAERLKGVDSTLKIQPAELGDSAMYLCASSPRLAANTGELFFGEGSRLTVL.

The table lists this clonotype with a few counts. CDR3 DNA sequence: TGTGCCAGCAGCCAACACCAAATTCAGCCCCAGCATTTT. It codes for CASSQHQIQPQHF. The chain recombines TRBV3-1 with TRBJ1-5; D not resolved. Deletions cut 2 bases from V and 6 bases from J, with 8 bases between. The germline V gene has CDR1 LGHDT and CDR2 YNNKEL (reference sequence). CDR3 size: 13 residues.

The CDR3: CASSLPRQGFRYGYTF. CDR3 nucleotide sequence: TGTGCCAGCAGTCTTCCCCGACAGGGCTTTCGGTATGGCTACACCTTC. The chain couples TRBV28 to TRBJ1-2, with 7 nucleotides matching TRBD1. This CDR3 region has 16 residues. The J segment lost 5 bases and the V segment lost 5 bases, leaving 14 bases of the junction unmatched. Germline values: CDR1 MDHEN, CDR2 SYDVKM.

This sequence joins TRBV19 and TRBJ1-1; unclear D gene. This CDR3 has 14 amino acids. CDR1 is LNHDA, CDR2 SQIVND, per germline (reference sequence). Trimming left V 6 bases short and J 0 bases short, with 11 bases between. DNA for the CDR3: TGTGCCAGTAGCCGCCGGACCCTGAACACTGAAGCTTTCTTT. Its translation: CASSRRTLNTEAFF.

The chain uses TRBV5-5 and TRBJ1-5; TRBD1 is a possible D gene (6 bases). Germline CDR1 reads SGHKS; CDR2 reads YYEKEE (reference sequence). V was trimmed by 0 bases and J by 0 bases, leaving 25 bases between them. This CDR3 has 21 amino acids. CDR3 in DNA: TGTGCCAGCAGCTTGGTGAGGTCAGGGGTACCCACAACTTATAGCAATCAGCCCCAGCATTTT. Protein sequence: CASSLVRSGVPTTYSNQPQHF.

This chain links TRBV7-2 with TRBJ2-7; D remains ambiguous. V lost 1 base and J lost 0, with 10 bases in between. CDR1 and CDR2 from the germline V gene are SGHTA and FQGNSA. This CDR3 has 15 amino acids. This CDR3 is CASSLGTTSSYEQYF. CDR3 DNA: TGTGCCAGCAGCTTAGGGACCACGAGCTCCTACGAGCAGTACTTC.

This clonotype was seen a handful of times. This chain uses TRBV7-3 with TRBJ1-1; D is uncertain. V lost 5 bases, J lost 7 bases, and 17 bases lay in between. The CDR3 has 14 amino acids. CDR1 and CDR2 from the germline V gene are SGHTA and FQGTGA. CDR3 nucleotides: TGTGCCAGCAGCCCTACCTCGGCAGGCAATGAAGCTTTCTTT. This gives the protein CASSPTSAGNEAFF.

This clonotype was counted between two and nine times. The genes are TRBV4-1 and TRBJ1-5; 9 bases are shared with TRBD1. This CDR3 is built from 14 residues. In germline, CDR1 is MGHRA, CDR2 YSYEKL. With 3 bases clipped from V and 8 bases from J, the junction kept 5 bases outside the gene matches. CDR3 in DNA: TGCGCCAGCAGCCACACAGGGGGCATCGAGCCCCAGCATTTT. This encodes CASSHTGGIEPQHF.

To note about this clonotype: A clone one base away is much larger, so this may be a read error. This rearrangement joins TRBV20-1 to TRBJ2-5; 11 nucleotides match TRBD2. Germline-derived CDR1 and CDR2 are DFQATT and SNEGSKA (reference sequence). J was trimmed by 2 bases and V by 1 base; bases with no gene match: 0. This CDR3 comprises 14 residues. The CDR3 region has the DNA TGCAGTGCTAGAGTAGCGGGGGGGCAAGAGACCCAGTACTTC. Protein sequence: CSARVAGGQETQYF.